These 26 T cell receptor beta chains originate from one sample sequenced in a study of T-cell reconstitution after alpha-beta-depleted transplantation in children. The TCRbeta library incorporated unique molecular identifiers. TCRdb used MiXCR to reprocess the PCR reads, holding one entry per CDR3 protein. This table holds 500,000 to 750,000 distinct CDR3 sequences, over 25% found once. The sequenced sample was PBMCs, obtained before TCRalphabeta/CD19-depleted stem cell transplant. The receptor source for this set is a boy less than two years old with Wiskott-Aldrich syndrome, due to receive a stem cell transplant.

V and J are TRBV5-1 and TRBJ1-4, with a weak D call TRBD1 (5 bases). This CDR3 is built from 14 residues. V was pared by 2 bases and J by 5 bases, with 10 bases between. Germline V gives CDR1 SGHRS, CDR2 YFSETQ. The CDR3, as DNA: TGCGCCAGCAGCTTAGCAGGGACGAATGAAAAACTGTTTTTT. Translating gives CASSLAGTNEKLFF.

This chain joins TRBV5-5 and TRBJ1-2; TRBD1 agrees at 8 bases. This CDR3 spans 17 amino acids. Trimming cost V 4 bases and J 3 bases; bases outside gene matches: 14. Germline-derived CDR1 and CDR2 are SGHKS and YYEKEE (reference sequence). The CDR3: CASSPGVAGTGDYGYTF. DNA for the CDR3: TGTGCCAGCAGCCCCGGGGTCGCCGGGACAGGCGACTATGGCTACACCTTC. The full variable domain, in which reference TRBV5-5 and TRBJ1-2 provide the parts outside the CDR3, is DAGVTQSPTHLIKTRGQQVTLRCSPISGHKSVSWYQQVLGQGPQFIFQYYEKEERGRGNFPDRFSARQFPNYSSELNVNALLLGDSALYLCASSPGVAGTGDYGYTFGSGTRLTVV.

This clonotype was found a few times. This chain links TRBV12-3 or TRBV12-4 with TRBJ1-2, with D hard to call. V lost 3 bases to trimming and J lost 4 bases, with 9 bases between them. This CDR3 has 13 residues. The CDR3 region has the DNA TGTGCCAGCAGTTTGAAGTCCCCCTATGGCTACACCTTC. Translating gives CASSLKSPYGYTF.

This chain connects TRBV11-2 to TRBJ2-7, with 7 positions matching TRBD1. Per the germline V gene, CDR1 is SGHAT and CDR2 is FQNNGV. This CDR3 has 15 amino acids. J was trimmed by 3 bases and V by 0 bases; bases with no gene match: 5. The CDR3 region has the DNA TGTGCCAGCAGCTTAGAGGGGTCAGGGGGCTACGAGCAGTACTTC. Protein product: CASSLEGSGGYEQYF. Full variable domain (remainder filled in from reference TRBV11-2 and TRBJ2-7): EAGVAQSPRYKIIEKRQSVAFWCNPISGHATLYWYQQILGQGPKLLIQFQNNGVVDDSQLPKDRFSAERLKGVDSTLKIQPAKLEDSAVYLCASSLEGSGGYEQYFGPGTRLTVT.

This chain connects TRBV10-3 to TRBJ1-5, with D uncertain. The CDR3 runs to 13 residues. Germline assignment: CDR1 ENHRY and CDR2 SYGVKD. With 10 bases removed from V and 6 bases from J, the gap between germline ends came to 16 bases. CDR3 nucleotides: TGTGCCACCACATTAACGGTCGGTCAGCCCCAGCATTTT. Amino acids: CATTLTVGQPQHF.

Only one count was recorded for this clonotype. The J gene is TRBJ1-2, the V gene TRBV6-1, with no clear D. Between the trimmed V and J ends, which lost 3 bases and 1 base, there was a span of 9 bases. The CDR3 is 14 amino acids. Germline V gene sequence: CDR1 MNHNS, CDR2 SASEGT. This chain's CDR3 is CASSDRPRNYGYTF. CDR3 coding DNA: TGTGCCAGCAGTGACAGGCCCCGTAACTATGGCTACACCTTC.

The DNA of the CDR3 is TGTGCCAGCAGTTTTTCTGTAGCGGGAGATCTTGACCAGTTCTTC. Amino acid sequence: CASSFSVAGDLDQFF. The rearrangement links TRBV28 to TRBJ2-1; TRBD2 agrees at 9 bases. Germline V gene sequence: CDR1 MDHEN, CDR2 SYDVKM. The CDR3 sequence is 15 residues long. V dropped 3 bases and J dropped 13; count of bases not matched to a gene: 13.

The chain is built from TRBV5-1 and TRBJ2-3; 7 bases match TRBD1. CDR3 length: 14 residues. Germline V gene data show CDR1 as SGHRS and CDR2 as YFSETQ. Trimming cost V 4 bases and J 2 bases; bases outside gene matches: 4. CDR3 coding DNA: TGCGCCAGCAGCCTTAAGGGGGCCACAGATACGCAGTATTTT. This codes for CASSLKGATDTQYF. The variable domain in full, with the rest retrieved from reference TRBV5-1 and TRBJ2-3, is KAGVTQTPRYLIKTRGQQVTLSCSPISGHRSVSWYQQTPGQGLQFLFEYFSETQRNKGNFPGRFSGRQFSNSRSEMNVSTLELGDSALYLCASSLKGATDTQYFGPGTRLTVL.

The chain is built from TRBV12-3 or TRBV12-4 and TRBJ2-1, with 13 bases matching TRBD2. V shed 4 bases, J shed 5 bases, and the junction held 8 bases outside the gene matches. CDR3 length: 17 residues. CDR3 in DNA: TGTGCCAGCAGTTATTCTGGACTAGCGGGAGTCAACAATGAGCAGTTCTTC. It is translated as CASSYSGLAGVNNEQFF.

This clonotype has only a few counts. The chain links TRBV20-1 to TRBJ1-5, with a weak D call TRBD1 (6 bases). This CDR3 region has 14 residues. Trimming took 7 bases from V and 2 from J, leaving 15 bases between them. CDR1 is DFQATT, CDR2 SNEGSKA, per germline (reference sequence). CDR3 sequence: CSVGRTGRNQPQHF. The CDR3 DNA reads TGCAGTGTAGGGAGAACAGGGCGCAATCAGCCCCAGCATTTT.

The CDR3 spells CASGERRTGELFF. The CDR3 DNA reads TGTGCCAGCGGGGAGCGTCGTACCGGGGAGCTGTTTTTT. The chain links TRBV12-3 or TRBV12-4 to TRBJ2-2; D might be TRBD2 (5 bases). This CDR3 spans 13 amino acids. The V end lost 8 bases, the J end lost 5 bases, and 12 bases lay between the germline ends.

This clonotype was counted a few times. The CDR3 loop reads CASSLVETGEDTQYF. The CDR3 bases are TGCGCCAGCAGCTTGGTTGAGACAGGGGAAGATACGCAGTATTTT. The chain is built from TRBV5-1 and TRBJ2-3, with TRBD1 matching 8 bases. This CDR3 region has 15 residues. Per the germline V gene, CDR1 is SGHRS and CDR2 is YFSETQ. Trimming removed 0 bases from V and 5 bases from J; junction bases left unmatched: 5.

This chain joins TRBV20-1 and TRBJ1-5, with a possible D match to TRBD1 (5 bases). V shed 5 bases and J shed 5 bases, with 22 bases lying between them. Germline V gene sequence: CDR1 DFQATT, CDR2 SNEGSKA (reference sequence). The CDR3 has 16 residues. The CDR3 protein is CSASKRDLARDQPQHF. CDR3 DNA: TGCAGTGCTTCCAAGAGGGACTTAGCGAGGGATCAGCCCCAGCATTTT.

This clonotype has a handful of counts. This chain connects TRBV29-1 to TRBJ1-1, with 7 bases fitting TRBD1. The CDR3 spans 13 residues. The trim removed 6 bases at V and 0 bases at J, leaving 4 bases unmatched. Germline-derived CDR1 and CDR2 are SQVTM and ANQGSEA. This CDR3 is CSVRGRLNTEAFF. The CDR3 nucleotides read TGCAGCGTAAGGGGGCGGCTGAACACTGAAGCTTTCTTT.

This clonotype was found a few times. The CDR3 bases are TGTGCCAGCAGCCAGAGGACCCTCTACAATGAGCAGTTCTTC. Its translation is CASSQRTLYNEQFF. The V gene is TRBV12-3 or TRBV12-4, the J gene TRBJ2-1; D gene uncertain. Trimming cost V 6 bases and J 3 bases, with 12 bases left between them. The CDR3 is 14 residues long.

The chain has TRBV6-5 and TRBJ2-5; TRBD2 aligns across 11 bases. The length of the CDR3 is 16 residues. CDR1 and CDR2 (germline): MNHEY, SVGAGI. J lost 2 bases, V lost 2 bases, and 4 bases had no gene match. The CDR3 loop reads CASSYTGLAVQETQYF. For the CDR3, the DNA is TGTGCCAGCAGTTACACGGGACTAGCGGTACAAGAGACCCAGTACTTC.

J is TRBJ2-7 and V is TRBV12-3 or TRBV12-4; 12 nucleotides line up with TRBD2. This CDR3 is 15 amino acids long. Trimming at V came to 5 bases and at J to 5 bases, leaving 7 bases not matched to a gene. CDR3 in DNA: TGTGCCAGCAGTCCCAGGACTAGCGGGATCAACGAGCAGTACTTC. Its protein product is CASSPRTSGINEQYF.

This clonotype was found a few times. The chain has TRBV5-1 and TRBJ2-5, with 10 positions matching TRBD2. The CDR3 contains 14 residues. CDR1 is SGHRS and CDR2 is YFSETQ in the germline V gene. Trimming at V came to 6 bases and at J to 5 bases, leaving 7 bases not matched to a gene. In DNA, the CDR3 is TGCGCCAGCACTACTCTAGCGGGAGCGGAGACCCAGTACTTC. Translation gives CASTTLAGAETQYF.

The J gene is TRBJ2-7, the V gene TRBV12-3 or TRBV12-4; D not resolved. Trimming stripped 3 bases from V and 0 bases from J, with 9 bases between. The CDR3 loop spans 14 amino acids. CDR3 region: CASSFNQVSYEQYF. CDR3 coding DNA: TGTGCCAGCAGTTTTAATCAGGTCTCCTACGAGCAGTACTTC.

This chain links TRBV24-1 with TRBJ2-5, with TRBD1 as a possible D gene (7 bases). Germline V gene lookup returns CDR1 KGHDR and CDR2 SFDVKD. CDR3 size: 15 residues. Trimming pared 1 base from V and 5 bases from J, leaving 13 bases between. CDR3 region: CATSDFSAGGETQYF. The DNA for the CDR3 is TGTGCCACCAGTGATTTTTCGGCAGGGGGGGAGACCCAGTACTTC.

This chain joins TRBV20-1 and TRBJ1-2; D may be TRBD1 (6 bases). CDR1 and CDR2 (germline): DFQATT, SNEGSKA (reference sequence). This CDR3 spans 13 amino acids. Trimming removed 6 bases from V and 4 bases from J, with 15 bases in between. CDR3 sequence reads: CSAWDPRGYGYTF. In DNA, the CDR3 is TGCAGTGCCTGGGACCCCAGGGGCTATGGCTACACCTTC.

The rearrangement links TRBV5-1 to TRBJ2-3, with TRBD1 matching 8 bases. The V segment lost 4 bases and the J segment 5 bases; nucleotides outside the gene matches: 3. Germline V gives CDR1 SGHRS, CDR2 YFSETQ. The CDR3 totals 13 residues. DNA of the CDR3: TGCGCCAGCAGCCCGGACAGGGTAGATACGCAGTATTTT. As protein: CASSPDRVDTQYF.

The rearrangement links TRBV10-3 to TRBJ2-1; TRBD2 aligns across 11 bases. The ends lost 8 bases at V and 9 bases at J; junction bases unmatched: 6. This CDR3 is 13 amino acids long. Germline V lookup: CDR1 ENHRY, CDR2 SYGVKD. CDR3 amino acids: CAIGTSGFGEQFF. The CDR3, as DNA: TGTGCCATCGGGACTAGCGGATTCGGTGAGCAGTTCTTC.

This clonotype came up a few times. CDR3 coding DNA: TGTGCCAGCAGCTCCCAGTCCCGGGACAGGGTAGCGGCTTTCTTT. Residues: CASSSQSRDRVAAFF. This chain uses TRBV5-6 with TRBJ1-1; 9 bases map to TRBD1. This CDR3 has 15 residues. The germline V gene encodes CDR1 SGHDT and CDR2 YYEEEE. The ends lost 3 bases at V and 11 bases at J; junction bases unmatched: 14. Full variable domain (rest looked up from reference TRBV5-6 and TRBJ1-1): DAGVTQSPTHLIKTRGQQVTLRCSPKSGHDTVSWYQQALGQGPQFIFQYYEEEERQRGNFPDRFSGHQFPNYSSELNVNALLLGDSALYLCASSSQSRDRVAAFFGQGTRLTVV.

This chain uses TRBV27 with TRBJ2-2; 9 bases map to TRBD2. CDR1 is MNHEY, CDR2 SMNVEV, per germline (reference sequence). There are 16 residues in the CDR3. The junction had 9 bases not matched to a gene; V was cut back by 6 bases and J by 4 bases. The CDR3 here is CASSVIAGVSTGELFF. In DNA, the CDR3 is TGTGCCAGCAGCGTGATAGCGGGAGTGTCCACCGGGGAGCTGTTTTTT.

The chain combines TRBV5-1 with TRBJ1-4; no definite D call. The ends were cut back, 0 bases at V and 8 bases at J, with 20 bases in the middle. CDR1 and CDR2 from the germline V gene are SGHRS and YFSETQ. The length of the CDR3 is 17 residues. CDR3 in DNA: TGCGCCAGCAGCTTGGGTAGAATGACAAGGAGAGGGGAAAAACTGTTTTTT. Protein product: CASSLGRMTRRGEKLFF.